This T cell receptor beta chain came from a study of blood T cell repertoires in COVID-19. Study details: The analysed material was cDNA or gDNA that came from T cells, B-cell-depleted T cells, or PBMCs.

The CDR3 consists of 14 residues. The germline gives CDR1 MNHEY, CDR2 SMNVEV (reference sequence). The V end lost 7 bases, the J end lost 4 bases, and 16 bases lay between the germline ends. In the original processing: Reference gene primer amplification yielded estimated nucleated cell counts. The assay was immunoSEQ multiplex PCR, and TCRdb's table has in-frame clones only and misses some. That table is the source of V, J and clone size, and D and trimming were worked out from the DNA. The sample consists of about 260,000 clones, 80% to 90% of them appearing once. The receptor was isolated from a woman in her sixties or seventies with COVID-19, enrolled during active disease. The sample consisted of peripheral blood. The chain links TRBV27 to TRBJ1-2, with a weak D call TRBD1 (5 bases). The CDR3 bases are TGTGCCAGCACCCGATCAGGGCAGACCTATGGCTACACCTTC. Protein product: CASTRSGQTYGYTF.